This T cell receptor (beta chain) emerged from a study of cytomegalovirus exposure and HLA in healthy donors (dated by TCRdb to the late 2010s). About the study as a whole: An earlier analysis of under 600 of the donors reported about 250 Gb of sequence data and 100 million to 140 million unique TCR beta sequences from 190 million or so T cells. High-throughput TCR immunosequencing, statistical association of individual TCRs with disease status, and machine learning were combined to predict cytomegalovirus infection status. The study was designed to test whether signatures of past pathogen exposure could be identified by cataloging public T cell receptors. A later genetic analysis used genome-wide SNP genotypes for about 65% of the 666 donors, treating that subset as a discovery cohort. Alongside the repertoire data, information on donor age, sex, ethnicity and CMV serostatus was compiled. The T cell repertoires of 550 to 850 subjects were profiled by immunosequencing and related to cytomegalovirus serostatus. Typing coverage varied by locus: 629-630 donors for A, B, C, DRB1 and DQB1; about 520 for DQA1; about 570 for DPA1; roughly 450 for DPB1. Of the roughly 410 genotyped donors, more than 75% were placed in the genetic ancestry cluster associated with self-reported Caucasian donors. A later analysis re-analyzed previously published TCR beta repertoires from roughly 630 donors and added high-resolution HLA genotyping to study TCR occurrence patterns. Rather than drawing on any new phenotypic data, the later analysis identified candidate immune exposures from TCR beta sequences and the way those sequences occurred across donors. Among 300 to 500 genotyped donors of the cohort, an average of around 250,000 unique TCR beta nucleotide sequences was sequenced per donor, of which about 18% were non-productive. An early release that covered about 600 HLA-typed donors contained around 330 gigabases of sequencing data and around 85 million unique TCR sequences. Roughly five DR-DQ haplotypes were handled as single units for association and clustering, since linkage in the cohort was strong. Every repertoire in the discovery cohort had been generated on one and the same sequencing platform. A separate validation cohort of over a hundred different subjects was used in addition to the 666-subject first cohort. To decide whether each TCR beta V gene segment behaved as functional or pseudogenic, an earlier analysis of nearly 600 of the donors relied on high-throughput TCR beta sequencing. Both class I and class II loci were covered by HLA typing, at four-digit resolution.

The library came from the immunoSEQ multiplex PCR assay. The multiplex PCR relied on a mix of 60 forward primers for TCR Vbeta segments and 13 reverse primers for TCR Jbeta segments. Amplification of the CDR3 region of rearranged TCR beta genes was performed with a multiplex PCR assay on genomic DNA. On the Illumina HiSeq System, the amplified TCR beta libraries were sequenced as 87-base-pair reads. Under the source paper's analysis protocol: A later analysis counted about 76 million unique TCR beta chains across the 690 or so repertoires, and around 12 million of these chains were shared by at least two donors. Raw reads were error-corrected and collapsed into unique sequences by a nearest-neighbor algorithm in which closely related sequences were merged to remove PCR and sequencing errors. V, D and J gene segments were assigned by aligning CDR3 sequences to IMGT reference sequences. Each retained sequence needed at least a six-nucleotide match to both a V gene segment and a J gene segment. A rearrangement counted as productive if the CDR3 had no stop codons and remained in frame with V and J, and every other rearrangement counted as non-productive. CDR3 was defined according to IMGT convention as the region running from the second conserved V-encoded cysteine to the conserved J-encoded phenylalanine. The earlier analysis of 500 to 750 of the donors excluded any sequence lacking an unambiguous match to a single V gene segment. An earlier analysis of several hundred of the donors classified V segments as functional when productive rearrangements were above 56.7% and as segregating when the standard deviation between donors was above 5%. A statistical classification framework was built for diagnosing cytomegalovirus status from the catalog of TCR beta chain sequences. In a later analysis, TCR nucleotide sequences were compared against IMGT/GENE-DB human TR gene sequences so that V and J genes could be assigned. A later analysis assigned CDR3 sequences and most-parsimonious VDJ recombination scenarios with the TCRdist pipeline. In a later analysis, each TCR beta chain was defined by its CDR3 amino acid sequence together with its V-gene family, and reads without a unique V-gene family were excluded. A later analysis removed several hundred highly shared, low-generation-probability nucleotide sequences to deal with suspected cross-contamination and a sequencing artifact. In a later analysis, a clonal expansion index for each public chain was calculated from normalized within-repertoire ranks of inferred template counts. In a later analysis, generation probabilities were computed using a VDJ recombination model fitted to out-of-frame rearrangements, and the results were checked against IGoR. A later analysis scored TCR-TCR, TCR-HLA and TCR-CMV co-occurrence with hypergeometric tests, applying a repertoire-size bias correction to TCR pairs. False discovery rates were estimated in a later analysis by permuting HLA or CMV assignments 20 times. In a later analysis, co-occurring TCRs were grouped with DBSCAN, and TCRdist sequence similarity was added when clustering was performed within HLA-allele-positive subsets. For co-occurrence clustering, repertoires with fewer than 30,000 or more than 120,000 public chains were excluded, along with five or six repertoires with anomalous nucleotide sharing. This is the immuneACCESS table as TCRdb keeps it, with only in-frame sequences that have V and J called. A part of the clones is gone; compared with another copy, unresolved V genes explain less than half, and the rest is unexplained. Clonal size and the V and J genes are those of that table, whereas D and trimming came from the DNA. In all, the sample holds tens of thousands of clones, and 65% to 80% of those were seen once. The ten largest clones take up 8.5% to 14% of the sample.

The study at large found these results: The presence/absence analyses assumed that sequencing depth was roughly uniform across donors, and that assumption may not be true. Linkage disequilibrium might explain the correlated functional status among segregating V segments, but an unknown experimental factor could not be ruled out. A further reported finding was that TCR beta sequences accurately predicted the HLA-A and HLA-B alleles for most subjects in the first cohort. In a later analysis, most CMV-associated TCR beta chains were found to appear HLA-restricted, with HLA associations seemingly driven largely by CMV exposure. A later genetic analysis associated a missense DCLRE1C variant with V-gene and J-gene trimming of TCR beta chains, and an independent cohort replicated the association. According to the authors, the approach could potentially be generalized to other disease states and immunological phenotypes. In a later analysis, the rate of TCR association differed among HLA loci, with DRB1 alleles having the most associated TCRs and HLA-C alleles having the fewest. Specific HLA alleles were associated with 15,000 to 20,000 TCR beta sequences at a false discovery rate of 0.05 in a later analysis. In an earlier analysis of roughly 500 of the donors, most TCR beta V segments appeared in productive rearrangements about 87% or about 30% of the time, broadly matching IMGT annotations. The sequencing pipeline was judged likely to have produced a cluster of highly shared sequence variants as a technical artifact. Assigning TCR associations to individual alleles was difficult when HLA alleles, especially DR and DQ, strongly co-occurred. A later analysis found that HLA-associated TCR beta chains were more clonally expanded and had lower generation probabilities than equally common non-associated chains. A later analysis reported that several top co-occurrence clusters appeared linked to parvovirus B19, influenza, CMV and Epstein-Barr virus. Because some donors lacked HLA typing at each locus, the association tests relied only on the typed subset. The classifier was reported to diagnose cytomegalovirus status with high specificity and sensitivity in both the original and validation cohorts. The earlier analysis of approximately 590 of the donors excluded some 15 rarely observed V segments, including chromosome 9 orphons, because counts were too low. In this cohort, only TCR beta chains were sequenced, and detectable features were limited by the absence of alpha or paired-chain data. The 87-base-pair reads could not distinguish some IMGT-functional V segments, including TRBV6-2 and TRBV6-3, so those segments were excluded. Immune exposure information for the cohort was limited to CMV serostatus. In a later genetic analysis, fewer N-insertions in productive TCRs were reported among donors in an Asian-associated ancestry cluster than the roughly 700-donor mean. While some public TCRs were present in many individuals, most TCR sequences turned up only very rarely across donors. A few of the identified cytomegalovirus-associated TCR beta chains were confirmed in vitro to be specific for cytomegalovirus antigens. The study gave a list of 150 to 200 TCR beta chains associated with cytomegalovirus.

The cohort comprised some 730 healthy bone marrow donors. At the time of sampling, all cohort members were nominally healthy, though unrecorded immune exposures were likely present. The donor tested CMV seropositive and was one of the 289 seropositive cohort members. Every donor gave a peripheral blood sample, and the peripheral blood mononuclear cells from that sample were used for TCR beta sequencing. The Qiagen DNeasy Blood Extraction Kit was used to extract genomic DNA from the blood cell samples. In regard to this clone: This receptor's antigen is unknown. Base-call qualities are not available, and no considerably larger clone is one nucleotide away.

Trimmed from V: 4 bases; trimmed from J: 2 bases; junction bases lacking a gene match: 8. The CDR3 runs 15 residues from the cysteine to the phenylalanine. The kept DNA is CDR3 alone, 45 bases in frame from the first base. CDR1 and CDR2, looked up from the germline V gene, are SGHTA and FQGNSA. The sequence links TRBV7-2 to TRBJ2-7, with TRBD2 matching 7 junction bases. Sequences were obtained from PBMCs. The receptor was isolated from a woman aged 40 to 55 in good health and CMV-seropositive. The CDR3 protein is CASSSSGGGTYEQYF. The base sequence is TGTGCCAGCAGCTCGTCGGGGGGTGGGACCTACGAGCAGTACTTC.